These T cell receptor beta chains were read from a single sample in a study of blood T cell repertoires in COVID-19. Method: immunoSEQ multiplex PCR; TCRdb's copy keeps in-frame clones and lacks some. This sample has over 50,000 clones, with more than 70% found just once. The sequenced material came from peripheral blood. The receptors were gathered from a man in his sixties with acute or convalescent COVID-19. CDR3s include the opening cysteine and the closing phenylalanine or tryptophan. Each record gives: V gene, D gene, J gene, clone size, CDR3 protein, CDR3 DNA. The D gene is left open where the match is weak. Clone size is not always given. Where it is, it says once, few, many or a class for expanded clones.

V: TRBV11-2
D: -
J: TRBJ1-2
size: once
CDR3: CASSSSYDTGNGYTF
DNA: TGTGCCAGCAGCTCCTCCTACGATACAGGGAATGGCTACACCTTC

V: TRBV30
D: -
J: TRBJ2-3
size: -
CDR3: CAWSVGQGTDTQYF
DNA: TGTGCCTGGAGTGTAGGGCAGGGAACAGATACGCAGTATTTT

V: TRBV28
D: -
J: TRBJ1-1
size: -
CDR3: CASSSPTVEAFF
DNA: TGTGCCAGCAGTTCCCCGACTGTAGAAGCTTTCTTT

V: TRBV6-5
D: TRBD1
J: TRBJ1-5
size: once
CDR3: CASNLGGQGQPQHF
DNA: TGTGCCAGCAACCTAGGGGGACAGGGGCAGCCCCAGCATTTT

V: TRBV30
D: -
J: TRBJ2-5
size: -
CDR3: CALFRFQETQYF
DNA: TGTGCCCTCTTTCGGTTCCAAGAGACCCAGTACTTC

V: TRBV5-1
D: -
J: TRBJ1-2
size: -
CDR3: CASSPGGDLDYGYTF
DNA: TGCGCCAGCAGCCCGGGCGGGGACCTCGACTATGGCTACACCTTC

V: TRBV10-1
D: -
J: TRBJ2-4
size: -
CDR3: CASSEGGKAKNIQYF
DNA: TGCGCCAGCAGTGAAGGGGGTAAAGCCAAAAACATTCAGTACTTC

V: TRBV20-1
D: -
J: TRBJ2-1
size: -
CDR3: CSASWSRYNEQFF
DNA: TGCAGTGCTAGTTGGTCCAGGTACAATGAGCAGTTCTTC

V: TRBV27
D: -
J: TRBJ2-7
size: -
CDR3: CASSLFLGHYEQYF
DNA: TGTGCCAGCAGTTTATTCTTGGGACACTACGAGCAGTACTTC

V: TRBV9
D: -
J: TRBJ2-5
size: -
CDR3: CASSVSPGRGETQYF
DNA: TGTGCCAGCAGCGTAAGCCCAGGGAGGGGGGAGACCCAGTACTTC

V: TRBV27
D: -
J: TRBJ1-1
size: -
CDR3: CASSLSSPVTEAFF
DNA: TGTGCCAGCAGTTTATCCTCCCCGGTGACTGAAGCTTTCTTT

V: TRBV28
D: TRBD2
J: TRBJ2-7
size: -
CDR3: CASSRGLAGAKEQYF
DNA: TGTGCCAGCAGTCGGGGGCTAGCGGGGGCTAAGGAGCAGTACTTC

V: TRBV7-2
D: -
J: TRBJ1-1
size: -
CDR3: CASSLFLRGTEAFF
DNA: TGTGCCAGCAGCTTATTCCTCAGGGGAACTGAAGCTTTCTTT

V: TRBV19
D: -
J: TRBJ2-1
size: -
CDR3: CASSIEGAAYNEQFF
DNA: TGTGCCAGTAGTATTGAAGGGGCAGCCTACAATGAGCAGTTCTTC

V: TRBV19
D: -
J: TRBJ1-4
size: -
CDR3: CASYPSGGRVEKLFF
DNA: TGTGCCAGCTACCCGAGCGGGGGCAGGGTTGAAAAACTGTTTTTT

V: TRBV12-3/TRBV12-4
D: -
J: TRBJ1-3
size: few
CDR3: CASATMPSTIYF
DNA: TGTGCCAGCGCCACAATGCCCAGCACCATATATTTT

V: TRBV18
D: -
J: TRBJ1-5
size: -
CDR3: CASSPLREGQPQHF
DNA: TGTGCCAGCTCACCACTAAGGGAGGGACAGCCCCAGCATTTT

V: TRBV7-2
D: -
J: TRBJ2-2
size: -
CDR3: CASSLGYGGGGELFF
DNA: TGTGCCAGCAGCTTAGGATACGGGGGAGGCGGGGAGCTGTTTTTT

V: TRBV18
D: TRBD1
J: TRBJ1-2
size: -
CDR3: CASSPRGQNYGYTF
DNA: TGTGCCAGCTCACCACGGGGACAGAACTATGGCTACACCTTC

V: TRBV27
D: TRBD1
J: TRBJ2-2
size: few
CDR3: CASSLSAGGTGELFF
DNA: TGTGCCAGCAGTTTATCGGCAGGGGGCACCGGGGAGCTGTTTTTT

V: TRBV5-1
D: -
J: TRBJ2-2
size: -
CDR3: CASSPDSHGELFF
DNA: TGCGCCAGCAGCCCGGACAGCCACGGGGAGCTGTTTTTT

V: TRBV7-2
D: -
J: TRBJ2-1
size: -
CDR3: CASSRGTPKGEQFF
DNA: TGTGCCAGCAGCCGCGGGACCCCCAAGGGCGAGCAGTTCTTC

V: TRBV7-2
D: -
J: TRBJ2-7
size: -
CDR3: CASSLRSIEQYF
DNA: TGTGCCAGCAGCTTACGAAGCATCGAGCAGTACTTC

V: TRBV12-3/TRBV12-4
D: -
J: TRBJ2-3
size: -
CDR3: CASSGLADTQYF
DNA: TGTGCCAGCAGTGGCCTTGCAGATACGCAGTATTTT

V: TRBV1
D: -
J: TRBJ2-5
size: once
CDR3: CTSGDYLSKTQYF
DNA: TGCACCAGCGGGGACTACCTCTCGAAGACCCAGTACTTC

V: TRBV2
D: -
J: TRBJ1-6
size: -
CDR3: CASTQQDLNSPLHF
DNA: TGTGCCAGCACTCAACAGGATCTGAATTCACCCCTCCACTTT

V: TRBV5-8
D: -
J: TRBJ1-3
size: -
CDR3: CASRKGQSSGNTIYF
DNA: TGTGCCAGCAGAAAAGGACAAAGCTCTGGAAACACCATATATTTT